This T cell receptor (beta chain) was identified in a study of shared clonotypes between healthy human individuals. TCRdb's table, derived via immunoSEQ multiplex PCR, lists solely in-frame clones and lacks some. The sample gives over 2 million clones, around 95% of which show up once; more than 0.1% is in the top ten. The germline CDR1 and CDR2 sequences are SGDLS and YYNGEE. The CDR3 is 12 amino acids. The V end was cut by 4 bases, the J end by 6 bases, with 11 bases between. The clonotype comes from a man aged 18 to 30 in good health. The sequenced sample consisted of naive CD4+ T cells sorted from blood. Subset in this sample: CD45RA+ positively selected. The chain joins TRBV9 to TRBJ2-7; D ambiguous. The CDR3 loop is CASSPRLSEQYF. The CDR3 coding sequence is TGTGCCAGCAGCCCCCGATTGAGCGAGCAGTACTTC.